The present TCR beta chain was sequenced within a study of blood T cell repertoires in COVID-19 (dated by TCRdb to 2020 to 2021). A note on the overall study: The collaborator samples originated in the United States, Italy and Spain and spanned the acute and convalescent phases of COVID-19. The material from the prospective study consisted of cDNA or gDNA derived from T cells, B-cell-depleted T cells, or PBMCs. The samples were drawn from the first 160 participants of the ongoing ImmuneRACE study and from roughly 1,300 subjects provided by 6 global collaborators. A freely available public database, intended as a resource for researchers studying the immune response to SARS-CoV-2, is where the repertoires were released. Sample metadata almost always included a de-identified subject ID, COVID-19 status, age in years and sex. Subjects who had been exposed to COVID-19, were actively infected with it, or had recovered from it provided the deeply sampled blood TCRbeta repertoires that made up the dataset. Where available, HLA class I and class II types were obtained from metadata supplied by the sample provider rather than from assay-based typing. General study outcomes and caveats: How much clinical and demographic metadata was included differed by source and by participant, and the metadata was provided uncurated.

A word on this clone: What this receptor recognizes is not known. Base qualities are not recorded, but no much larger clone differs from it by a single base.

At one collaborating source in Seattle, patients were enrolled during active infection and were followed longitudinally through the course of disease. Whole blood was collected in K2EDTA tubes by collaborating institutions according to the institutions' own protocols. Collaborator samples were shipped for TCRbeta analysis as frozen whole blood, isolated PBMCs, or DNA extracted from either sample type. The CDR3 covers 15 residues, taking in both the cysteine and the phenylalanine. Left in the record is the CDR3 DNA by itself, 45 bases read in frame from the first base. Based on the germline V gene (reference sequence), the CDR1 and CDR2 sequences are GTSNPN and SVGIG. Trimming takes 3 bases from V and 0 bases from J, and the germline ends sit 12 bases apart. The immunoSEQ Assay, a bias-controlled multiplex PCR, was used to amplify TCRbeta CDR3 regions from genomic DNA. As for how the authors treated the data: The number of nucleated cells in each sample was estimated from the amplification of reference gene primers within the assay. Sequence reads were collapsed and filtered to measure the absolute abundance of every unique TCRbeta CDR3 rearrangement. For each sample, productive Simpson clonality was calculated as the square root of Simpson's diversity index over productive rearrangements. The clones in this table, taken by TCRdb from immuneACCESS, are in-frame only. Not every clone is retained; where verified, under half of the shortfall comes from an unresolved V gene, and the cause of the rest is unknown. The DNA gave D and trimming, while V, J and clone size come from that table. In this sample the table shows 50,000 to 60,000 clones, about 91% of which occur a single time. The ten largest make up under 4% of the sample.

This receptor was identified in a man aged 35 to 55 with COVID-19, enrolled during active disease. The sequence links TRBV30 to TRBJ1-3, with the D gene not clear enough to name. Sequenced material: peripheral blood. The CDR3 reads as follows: CAWRTTGISGNTIYF. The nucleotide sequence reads TGTGCCTGGAGGACCACGGGGATCTCTGGAAACACCATATATTTT. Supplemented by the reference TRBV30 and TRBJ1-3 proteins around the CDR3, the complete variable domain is SQTIHQWPATLVQPVGSPLSLECTVEGTSNPNLYWYRQAAGRGLQLLFYSVGIGQISSEVPQNLSASRPQDRQFILSSKKLLLSDSGFYLCAWRTTGISGNTIYFGEGSWLTVV.